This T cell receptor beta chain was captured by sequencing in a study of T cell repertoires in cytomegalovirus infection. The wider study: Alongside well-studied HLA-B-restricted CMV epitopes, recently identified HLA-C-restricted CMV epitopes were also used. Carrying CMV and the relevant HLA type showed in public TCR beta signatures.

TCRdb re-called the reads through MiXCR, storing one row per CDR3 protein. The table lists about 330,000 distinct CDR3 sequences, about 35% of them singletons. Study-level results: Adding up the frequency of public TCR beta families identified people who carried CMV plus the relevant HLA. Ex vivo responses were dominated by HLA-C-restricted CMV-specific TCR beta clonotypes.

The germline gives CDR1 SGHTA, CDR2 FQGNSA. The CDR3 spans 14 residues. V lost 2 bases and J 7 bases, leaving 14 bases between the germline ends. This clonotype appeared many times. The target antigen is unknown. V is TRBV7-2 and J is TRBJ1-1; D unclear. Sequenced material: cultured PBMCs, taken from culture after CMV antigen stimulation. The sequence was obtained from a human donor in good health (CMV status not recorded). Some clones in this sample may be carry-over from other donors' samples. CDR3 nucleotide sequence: TGTGCCAGCAGCTTAAGTACGGCACTAAGTGAAGCTTTCTTT. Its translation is CASSLSTALSEAFF.